In its sample, the clone carrying this T cell receptor beta chain was seen a few times. Antigen unknown. CDR1 and CDR2 from the germline V gene are SGHTA and FQGTGA. The CDR3 is made up of 14 amino acids. The V and J ends lost 5 bases and 9 bases, in that order; junction bases with no gene match: 7. The data derive from a study of cytomegalovirus exposure and HLA in healthy donors. Clones were sequenced by immunoSEQ multiplex PCR, and TCRdb holds only the in-frame ones, with some missing. Found here are around 300,000 clones, about nine tenths of them singletons; the top ten hold about 1.2%. The study's findings and limits: The authors listed 180 or so TCR beta chains as cytomegalovirus-associated.

The chain carries TRBV7-3 and TRBJ2-1, with TRBD1 matching over 10 bases. The sequenced sample consisted of PBMCs. The receptor was derived from a woman younger than 45 in good health and CMV-seropositive. The CDR3 nucleotides read TGTGCCAGCAGCCTAAGGGACAGGGGTGGTGAGCAGTTCTTC. The encoded protein is CASSLRDRGGEQFF.